This passage covers 25 T cell receptor beta chains from one sample sequenced in a study of cytomegalovirus exposure and HLA in healthy donors (dated by TCRdb to about 2017). Libraries were made using the immunoSEQ multiplex PCR assay. Drawn from immuneACCESS, this table holds only the in-frame rearrangements with V and J called that TCRdb kept. Clones are partly lost; checked studies trace under half to an unresolved V gene and leave the rest unexplained. The sample table holds approximately 60,000 clones, of which approximately 92% were seen once. The ten largest clones take up 3% to 3.5% of the sample. Sequencing was performed on PBMCs. These receptors were obtained from a man aged 18 to 29 in good health and CMV-seronegative.

The gene calls are TRBV7-8 and TRBJ2-5; a weak D match, TRBD1 (6 bases). V was clipped by 5 bases and J by 2 bases, with 12 bases between them. The CDR3 is 14 amino acids. Germline V gives CDR1 SGHVS, CDR2 FQNEAQ. CDR3 in amino acids: CASSVTGRQETQYF. CDR3 nucleotide sequence: TGTGCCAGCAGCGTGACAGGCAGACAAGAGACCCAGTACTTC.

The V and J genes are TRBV5-1 and TRBJ2-2, with D possibly matching TRBD2 (6 bases). The CDR3 is 15 amino acids. CDR1 is SGHRS and CDR2 is YFSETQ in the germline V gene. V was trimmed by 2 bases and J by 5 bases, leaving 13 bases between them. The CDR3 spells CASSFAGTGTGELFF. CDR3 in DNA: TGCGCCAGCAGCTTCGCCGGGACTGGGACCGGGGAGCTGTTTTTT.

This clone showed up just a few times. CDR3 sequence: CAVWGQGLAFF. CDR3 nucleotides: TGTGCCGTTTGGGGACAGGGTCTTGCTTTCTTT. V gene TRBV2 combines with J gene TRBJ1-1, with 9 bases that match TRBD1. J gave up 11 bases and V 11 bases, and 9 bases lay outside the gene matches. This CDR3 has 11 residues. CDR1 and CDR2 (germline): SNHLY, FYNNEI.

J is TRBJ2-2 and V is TRBV19, with TRBD1 matching over 8 bases. The CDR3 consists of 16 residues. The trim removed 2 bases at V and 5 bases at J, leaving 7 bases unmatched. CDR1 is LNHDA, CDR2 SQIVND, per germline (reference sequence). CDR3 sequence (DNA): TGTGCCAGTAGTATATCAGGGGGCATGGGAACCGGGGAGCTGTTTTTT. This gives the protein CASSISGGMGTGELFF.

The V gene is TRBV28, the J gene TRBJ1-1; 7 nucleotides align to TRBD1. The CDR3 spans 15 residues. CDR1 and CDR2 from the germline V gene are MDHEN and SYDVKM. V trimming: 1 base; J trimming: 6 bases; junction bases outside the gene matches: 8. The CDR3 DNA is TGTGCCAGCAGTTTATTAGACAGGGATGACGCTGAAGCTTTCTTT. Translating it yields CASSLLDRDDAEAFF.

Only a few counts were recorded for this clone. V and J are TRBV6-1 and TRBJ2-3; D uncertain. V was trimmed by 5 bases and J by 2 bases, leaving 5 bases between them. This CDR3 comprises 12 residues. The V gene's germline CDR1 is MNHNS and CDR2 SASEGT. CDR3 coding DNA: TGTGCCAGCAGTACTACCACAGATACGCAGTATTTT. This sequence encodes CASSTTTDTQYF.

The chain combines TRBV6-4 with TRBJ1-5, with 8 bases matching TRBD1. The CDR3 runs 13 residues. From germline, CDR1 is MRHNA and CDR2 SNTAGT. Trimming cost V 6 bases and J 11 bases; bases outside gene matches: 9. This chain's CDR3 is CASSPAGGLSQHF. CDR3 in DNA: TGTGCCAGCAGCCCCGCAGGGGGCCTGTCCCAGCATTTT.

The chain links TRBV7-2 to TRBJ1-4; 7 positions match TRBD1. The V and J ends lost 0 bases and 4 bases, in that order; junction bases with no gene match: 2. This CDR3 has 15 amino acids. The germline V gene has CDR1 SGHTA and CDR2 FQGNSA. CDR3 sequence (DNA): TGTGCCAGCAGCTTAGCGGGACAGTTTAATGAAAAACTGTTTTTT. Protein product: CASSLAGQFNEKLFF.

This clone appeared a single time. V gene TRBV19 combines with J gene TRBJ2-1, with D possibly TRBD1 on 5 matching bases. CDR1 is LNHDA and CDR2 is SQIVND in the germline V gene (reference sequence). Trimming left V 5 bases short and J 7 bases short, with 18 bases between. The CDR3 spans 15 residues. As DNA, the CDR3 is TGTGCCAGTAGTTCTTTGGTTCTTTCAGGGAATGAGCAGTTCTTC. Encoded protein: CASSSLVLSGNEQFF.

This sequence joins TRBV6-1 and TRBJ1-3; no firm D call. Germline values: CDR1 MNHNS, CDR2 SASEGT. CDR3 length equals 13 residues. V lost 5 bases and J lost 0, with 5 bases in between. In DNA form, the CDR3 reads TGTGCCAGCAGTCGTTACTCTGGAAACACCATATATTTT. Its translation is CASSRYSGNTIYF.

The genes are TRBV5-1 and TRBJ2-3; 7 positions agree with TRBD2. CDR1 and CDR2 from the germline V gene are SGHRS and YFSETQ. Trimming at V came to 5 bases and at J to 4 bases, leaving 7 bases not matched to a gene. There are 14 residues in the CDR3. CDR3 in DNA: TGCGCCAGCAGAGGGGACTACATAGCAGATACGCAGTATTTT. This codes for CASRGDYIADTQYF.

The CDR3 DNA reads as TGTGCCAGCACCCAGACTAGCGGAGCTGGCGAGACCCAGTACTTC. This codes for CASTQTSGAGETQYF. The chain links TRBV6-6 to TRBJ2-5; 9 nucleotides match TRBD2. The V gene's germline CDR1 is MNHNY and CDR2 SVGAGI (reference sequence). CDR3 length equals 15 residues. After removal of 7 bases from V and 5 bases from J, the junction contained 11 bases not matched to a gene.

The rearrangement links TRBV28 to TRBJ2-6; 8 bases are a match to TRBD2. Germline V gene lookup returns CDR1 MDHEN and CDR2 SYDVKM. The CDR3 is made up of 17 amino acids. The J segment lost 0 bases and the V segment lost 10 bases, leaving 11 bases of the junction unmatched. CDR3 DNA sequence: TGTGCCACCGGGGGGGATAGACGGAACTCTGGGGCCAACGTCCTGACTTTC. This gives the protein CATGGDRRNSGANVLTF.

The chain is built from TRBV5-1 and TRBJ2-7; 9 bases are a match to TRBD1. Germline assignment: CDR1 SGHRS and CDR2 YFSETQ. This CDR3 comprises 17 residues. V dropped 0 bases and J dropped 7; count of bases not matched to a gene: 14. CDR3 loop: CASSLATIQQGAWEQYF. The CDR3 DNA follows: TGCGCCAGCAGCTTGGCCACCATCCAACAGGGGGCGTGGGAGCAGTACTTC.

The chain combines TRBV5-4 with TRBJ2-1, with 7 bases that match TRBD2. Germline CDR1 reads SGHNT; CDR2 reads YYREEE (reference sequence). The CDR3 length is 13 residues. V lost 7 bases and J lost 7; bases outside the gene matches: 8. The CDR3 loop is CASWGGPGNEQFF. CDR3 coding DNA: TGTGCCAGCTGGGGAGGGCCTGGGAATGAGCAGTTCTTC.

This clone was observed a single time. CDR3 residues: CASSWGGDGAGYTF. The CDR3 DNA follows: TGTGCCAGCAGTTGGGGAGGGGATGGGGCTGGCTACACCTTC. The V and J genes are TRBV6-1 and TRBJ1-2, with D perhaps TRBD1 (5 bases). This CDR3 is 14 amino acids long. Trimming left V 5 bases short and J 7 bases short, with 17 bases between. The germline gives CDR1 MNHNS, CDR2 SASEGT.

This chain links TRBV27 with TRBJ2-1; maybe TRBD2 (6 bases). Trimming cost V 2 bases and J 0 bases, with 8 bases left between them. This CDR3 has 15 residues. Germline values: CDR1 MNHEY, CDR2 SMNVEV (reference sequence). CDR3 region: CASSLTGSSYNEQFF. CDR3 bases: TGTGCCAGCAGTTTAACCGGGAGCTCCTACAATGAGCAGTTCTTC.

V and J are TRBV28 and TRBJ2-7; 11 bases agree with TRBD2. This CDR3 is built from 15 residues. The ends lost 4 bases at V and 4 bases at J; junction bases unmatched: 6. The germline CDR1 and CDR2 sequences are MDHEN and SYDVKM. CDR3 loop: CASSSLAGGTYEQYF. The CDR3 coding sequence is TGTGCCAGCAGTTCGCTAGCGGGAGGCACTTACGAGCAGTACTTC.

This clone was recorded once. The CDR3 DNA sequence: TGTGCCATCAGTGGTTGGGGGGACCCCACTGAAGCTTTCTTT. It codes for CAISGWGDPTEAFF. The V gene is TRBV10-3, the J gene TRBJ1-1; D might be TRBD1 (5 bases). Trimming shortened V by 4 bases and J by 4 bases, and 13 bases separated the two germline ends. CDR3 length equals 14 residues. Germline values: CDR1 ENHRY, CDR2 SYGVKD.

The V and J genes are TRBV4-1 and TRBJ1-5; 8 positions match TRBD1. J lost 6 bases, V lost 3 bases, and 19 bases had no gene match. The CDR3 runs to 19 residues. Germline lookup yields CDR1 MGHRA and CDR2 YSYEKL. CDR3 bases: TGCGCCAGCAGCCATTCCACTTTTAGATCCAGGGGGCACACTCAGCCCCAGCATTTT. Its protein is CASSHSTFRSRGHTQPQHF.

This sequence joins TRBV30 and TRBJ1-3; weak D call: TRBD1 (5 bases). V lost 0 bases and J lost 4, with 10 bases in between. Germline V gene data show CDR1 as GTSNPN and CDR2 as SVGIG (reference sequence). CDR3 length equals 14 residues. CDR3 protein: CAWSVERGGNTIYF. The CDR3 coding sequence is TGTGCCTGGAGTGTAGAGCGGGGGGGAAACACCATATATTTT.

V and J are TRBV7-6 and TRBJ2-1, with TRBD1 matching 10 bases. CDR1 SGHVS and CDR2 FNYEAQ come from the germline V gene. The CDR3 totals 17 residues. V shed 3 bases and J 2 bases; nucleotides not matched to a gene: 7. The CDR3 coding sequence is TGTGCCAGCAGCTTGCTATCGGGACAGGGGACCTACAATGAGCAGTTCTTC. Its translation is CASSLLSGQGTYNEQFF.

Written as DNA, the CDR3 is TGTGCCAGCAGGGCTAGCGGGAGGGCCAAAAACATTCAGTACTTC. Protein sequence: CASRASGRAKNIQYF. This sequence joins TRBV6-6 and TRBJ2-4; 11 bases match TRBD2. The CDR3 is 15 residues long. Germline V gene sequence: CDR1 MNHNY, CDR2 SVGAGI (reference sequence). V lost 6 bases and J lost 1; bases outside the gene matches: 2.

This clone was picked up a small number of times. The chain carries TRBV12-5 and TRBJ2-1, with 12 bases that match TRBD2. The ends lost 6 bases at V and 9 bases at J; junction bases unmatched: 3. CDR3 length: 13 residues. Germline lookup yields CDR1 LGHNT and CDR2 FRNRAP. The CDR3 protein is CASGKLAGGEQFF. The CDR3 DNA reads as TGTGCTAGTGGCAAACTAGCGGGAGGTGAGCAGTTCTTC.

The rearrangement joins TRBV19 to TRBJ2-7; 8 nucleotides align to TRBD1. Trimming removed 5 bases from V and 3 bases from J; junction bases left unmatched: 3. There are 13 residues in the CDR3. Per germline, CDR1 LNHDA and CDR2 SQIVND (reference sequence). The CDR3 bases are TGTGCCAGTAGTCCGGGACAGGACTACGAGCAGTACTTC. As protein: CASSPGQDYEQYF.